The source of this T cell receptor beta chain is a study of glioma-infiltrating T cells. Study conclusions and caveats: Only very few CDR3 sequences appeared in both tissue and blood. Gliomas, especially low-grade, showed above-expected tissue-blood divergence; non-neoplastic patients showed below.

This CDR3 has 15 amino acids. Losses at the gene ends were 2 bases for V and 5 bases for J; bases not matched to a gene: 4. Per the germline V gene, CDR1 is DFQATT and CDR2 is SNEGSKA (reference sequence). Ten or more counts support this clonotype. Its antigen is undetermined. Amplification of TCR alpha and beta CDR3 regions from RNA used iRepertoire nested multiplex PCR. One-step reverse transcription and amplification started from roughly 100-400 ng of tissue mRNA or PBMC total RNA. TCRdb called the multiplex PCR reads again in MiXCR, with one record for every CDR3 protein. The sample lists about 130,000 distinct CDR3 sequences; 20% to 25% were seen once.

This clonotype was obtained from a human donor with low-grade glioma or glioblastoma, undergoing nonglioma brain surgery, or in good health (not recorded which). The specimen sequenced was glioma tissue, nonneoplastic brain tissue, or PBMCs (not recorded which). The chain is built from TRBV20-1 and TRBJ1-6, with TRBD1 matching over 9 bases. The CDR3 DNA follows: TGCAGTGCTAGACGAACAGGGGGCAATAATTCACCCCTCCACTTT. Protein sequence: CSARRTGGNNSPLHF.